This record looks at one T cell receptor (beta chain) sequence and its context. The data were taken from a study of control samples from healthy donors and cancer patients. Method: immunoSEQ multiplex PCR; TCRdb's copy keeps in-frame clones and lacks some. This repertoire shows over 150,000 clones, just under 95% found once; its top ten account for about 5.6%. The CDR3 totals 14 residues. V lost 5 bases and J 1 base, leaving 11 bases between the germline ends. Germline V gene data show CDR1 as KGHSH and CDR2 as LQKENI. The sequence was collected from a man aged 35 to 55 in good health. Source material: blood. V and J are TRBV18 and TRBJ1-1, with D hard to call. CDR3 DNA sequence: TGTGCCAGCTCAGCAGGCTTCCGGAACACTGAAGCTTTCTTT. This codes for CASSAGFRNTEAFF.